A selection of T cell receptor beta chains follows, all from one sample in a study of blood T cell repertoires in COVID-19. Libraries were prepared by immunoSEQ multiplex PCR; TCRdb keeps only in-frame clonotypes and omits some of them. The table includes fewer than 200,000 clones, 75% to 90% detected once. Sequenced: peripheral blood. The receptors were sampled from a woman in her seventies with COVID-19, enrolled during active disease. CDR3s include the opening cysteine and the closing phenylalanine or tryptophan. The D gene is left open where the match is weak. The size of a clone is reported for some rows only, either as once, few or many, or as a class for expanded clones.

d_gene: NA
abundance: NA
v_gene: TRBV3-1/TRBV3-2
j_gene: TRBJ1-2
CDR3aa: CASSQGTIDGYTF
CDR3nt: TGTGCCAGCAGCCAGGGGACAATAGATGGCTACACCTTC

d_gene: NA
abundance: NA
v_gene: TRBV3-1/TRBV3-2
j_gene: TRBJ2-2
CDR3aa: CASSLAAGVGELFF
CDR3nt: TGTGCCAGCAGCCTAGCGGCGGGCGTCGGGGAGCTGTTTTTT

d_gene: TRBD2
abundance: NA
v_gene: TRBV9
j_gene: TRBJ2-2
CDR3aa: CASSVDGGSNTGELFF
CDR3nt: TGTGCCAGCAGCGTAGACGGCGGGAGTAACACCGGGGAGCTGTTTTTT

d_gene: NA
abundance: NA
v_gene: TRBV9
j_gene: TRBJ2-3
CDR3aa: CASSDRVTDTQYF
CDR3nt: TGTGCCAGCAGCGACAGGGTCACAGATACGCAGTATTTT

d_gene: NA
abundance: NA
v_gene: TRBV29-1
j_gene: TRBJ1-1
CDR3aa: CSVEGEGGVNTEAFF
CDR3nt: TGCAGCGTTGAGGGAGAGGGAGGAGTGAACACTGAAGCTTTCTTT

d_gene: NA
abundance: NA
v_gene: TRBV2
j_gene: TRBJ2-5
CDR3aa: CASKEGGGLETQYF
CDR3nt: TGTGCCAGCAAGGAAGGAGGGGGCTTAGAGACCCAGTACTTC

d_gene: TRBD2
abundance: NA
v_gene: TRBV7-3
j_gene: TRBJ2-1
CDR3aa: CASSLAATRDEQFF
CDR3nt: TGTGCCAGCAGTCTAGCGGCTACGAGGGATGAGCAGTTCTTC

d_gene: TRBD1
abundance: NA
v_gene: TRBV5-6
j_gene: TRBJ2-1
CDR3aa: CASSLTGGNEQFF
CDR3nt: TGTGCCAGCAGCTTAACAGGGGGCAATGAGCAGTTCTTC

d_gene: TRBD1
abundance: NA
v_gene: TRBV28
j_gene: TRBJ1-2
CDR3aa: CASSVDRGDYGYTF
CDR3nt: TGTGCCAGCAGTGTAGACAGGGGAGACTATGGCTACACCTTC

d_gene: NA
abundance: NA
v_gene: TRBV27
j_gene: TRBJ1-5
CDR3aa: CASSAAGGRDYSNQPQHF
CDR3nt: TGTGCCAGCAGTGCAGCCGGGGGGCGCGATTATAGCAATCAGCCCCAGCATTTT

d_gene: TRBD1
abundance: few
v_gene: TRBV18
j_gene: TRBJ2-5
CDR3aa: CASSPGTGETQYF
CDR3nt: TGTGCCAGCTCACCCGGGACAGGAGAGACCCAGTACTTC

d_gene: NA
abundance: NA
v_gene: TRBV9
j_gene: TRBJ2-1
CDR3aa: CASRGRDSDYNEQFF
CDR3nt: TGTGCCAGCAGGGGACGGGACTCCGACTATAATGAGCAGTTCTTC

d_gene: NA
abundance: NA
v_gene: TRBV28
j_gene: TRBJ1-6
CDR3aa: CASSLGQHHSPLHF
CDR3nt: TGTGCCAGCAGTTTAGGACAGCATCACTCACCCCTCCACTTT

d_gene: NA
abundance: NA
v_gene: TRBV7-8
j_gene: TRBJ2-1
CDR3aa: CASSPDWNEQFF
CDR3nt: TGTGCCAGCAGCCCTGACTGGAATGAGCAGTTCTTC

d_gene: TRBD2
abundance: NA
v_gene: TRBV18
j_gene: TRBJ2-4
CDR3aa: CASSPLNSGSPRAKNIQYF
CDR3nt: TGTGCCAGCTCACCACTGAATAGCGGGAGCCCGAGGGCCAAAAACATTCAGTACTTC

d_gene: NA
abundance: NA
v_gene: TRBV9
j_gene: TRBJ2-3
CDR3aa: CASSEGVRDTQYF
CDR3nt: TGTGCCAGCAGCGAGGGAGTCCGGGATACGCAGTATTTT

d_gene: NA
abundance: NA
v_gene: TRBV6-6
j_gene: TRBJ2-1
CDR3aa: CASSYSRGGHNEQFF
CDR3nt: TGTGCCAGCAGTTACTCGAGAGGGGGACACAATGAGCAGTTCTTC

d_gene: TRBD2
abundance: NA
v_gene: TRBV15
j_gene: TRBJ2-1
CDR3aa: CATRTSGTSVYEQFF
CDR3nt: TGTGCCACCAGGACTAGCGGGACTTCGGTGTATGAGCAGTTCTTC

d_gene: NA
abundance: NA
v_gene: TRBV5-1
j_gene: TRBJ1-1
CDR3aa: CASSLVVGQNTEAFF
CDR3nt: TGCGCCAGCAGCTTGGTCGTGGGGCAAAACACTGAAGCTTTCTTT

d_gene: TRBD1
abundance: NA
v_gene: TRBV5-8
j_gene: TRBJ2-7
CDR3aa: CASSRRDSALSEQYF
CDR3nt: TGTGCCAGCAGTCGTAGGGACAGCGCCTTATCCGAGCAGTACTTC

d_gene: NA
abundance: NA
v_gene: TRBV7-2
j_gene: TRBJ2-5
CDR3aa: CASSLNGAGPQETQYF
CDR3nt: TGTGCCAGCAGCTTAAATGGGGCAGGGCCCCAAGAGACCCAGTACTTC

d_gene: NA
abundance: NA
v_gene: TRBV19
j_gene: TRBJ1-2
CDR3aa: CASSIGGIYGYTF
CDR3nt: TGTGCCAGTAGTATAGGAGGGATCTATGGCTACACCTTC

d_gene: TRBD2
abundance: NA
v_gene: TRBV12-5
j_gene: TRBJ2-1
CDR3aa: CASGGGSTYNEQFF
CDR3nt: TGTGCTAGTGGGGGCGGGAGCACCTACAATGAGCAGTTCTTC

d_gene: TRBD1
abundance: medium-sized
v_gene: TRBV7-9
j_gene: TRBJ1-6
CDR3aa: CASSIGDRVHSPLHF
CDR3nt: TGTGCCAGCAGCATAGGGGACAGGGTTCATTCACCCCTCCACTTT

d_gene: NA
abundance: NA
v_gene: TRBV6-6
j_gene: TRBJ2-2
CDR3aa: CASSSSNTGELFF
CDR3nt: TGTGCCAGCAGTTCTTCTAACACCGGGGAGCTGTTTTTT

d_gene: TRBD2
abundance: NA
v_gene: TRBV6-5
j_gene: TRBJ2-5
CDR3aa: CASSYSGGGEETQYF
CDR3nt: TGTGCCAGCAGTTACTCTGGGGGAGGGGAAGAGACCCAGTACTTC

d_gene: TRBD1
abundance: NA
v_gene: TRBV28
j_gene: TRBJ1-2
CDR3aa: CASITGQGRGYTF
CDR3nt: TGTGCCAGCATTACGGGACAGGGGAGAGGCTACACCTTC

d_gene: TRBD2
abundance: once
v_gene: TRBV9
j_gene: TRBJ2-2
CDR3aa: CASRVGTSGGELFF
CDR3nt: TGTGCCAGCAGGGTCGGGACTAGTGGGGGGGAGCTGTTTTTT

d_gene: NA
abundance: NA
v_gene: TRBV27
j_gene: TRBJ1-1
CDR3aa: CASSPPRNGVPRGGRFDTEAFF
CDR3nt: TGTGCCAGCAGTCCCCCTCGCAACGGAGTTCCTCGCGGGGGCCGATTTGACACTGAAGCTTTCTTT

d_gene: NA
abundance: NA
v_gene: TRBV14
j_gene: TRBJ1-5
CDR3aa: CASSFNSRQPQHF
CDR3nt: TGTGCCAGCAGCTTTAACTCCCGGCAGCCCCAGCATTTT

d_gene: TRBD1
abundance: once
v_gene: TRBV19
j_gene: TRBJ1-1
CDR3aa: CASSPRQGRTEAFF
CDR3nt: TGTGCCAGTAGCCCTCGACAGGGTCGCACTGAAGCTTTCTTT

d_gene: NA
abundance: NA
v_gene: TRBV5-8
j_gene: TRBJ2-4
CDR3aa: CASSFSLAKNIQYF
CDR3nt: TGTGCCAGCAGCTTCTCTCTAGCCAAAAACATTCAGTACTTC

d_gene: NA
abundance: NA
v_gene: TRBV13
j_gene: TRBJ2-1
CDR3aa: CASSSDRRDSPQFF
CDR3nt: TGTGCCAGCAGCTCCGACCGTCGGGACTCTCCCCAGTTCTTC

d_gene: NA
abundance: few
v_gene: TRBV12-2
j_gene: TRBJ1-2
CDR3aa: CASREIRHGLGGYTF
CDR3nt: TGTGCAAGTCGCGAGATAAGACACGGACTAGGAGGCTACACCTTC

d_gene: TRBD2
abundance: NA
v_gene: TRBV11-3
j_gene: TRBJ2-5
CDR3aa: CASSPGTSVQETQYF
CDR3nt: TGTGCCAGCAGCCCCGGGACTAGCGTCCAAGAGACCCAGTACTTC

d_gene: TRBD1
abundance: few
v_gene: TRBV25-1
j_gene: TRBJ2-1
CDR3aa: CASSDDRDRVYNEQFF
CDR3nt: TGTGCCAGCAGTGACGACCGGGACAGGGTGTACAATGAGCAGTTCTTC

d_gene: TRBD1
abundance: NA
v_gene: TRBV18
j_gene: TRBJ2-7
CDR3aa: CASSPGTDSYEQYF
CDR3nt: TGTGCCAGCTCGCCCGGGACAGACAGCTACGAGCAGTACTTC

d_gene: NA
abundance: NA
v_gene: TRBV5-6
j_gene: TRBJ1-2
CDR3aa: CASSPQAYGYTF
CDR3nt: TGTGCCAGCAGCCCACAGGCGTATGGCTACACCTTC

d_gene: NA
abundance: NA
v_gene: TRBV7-2
j_gene: TRBJ1-5
CDR3aa: CASSPGPRQPQHF
CDR3nt: TGTGCCAGCAGTCCAGGGCCGCGTCAGCCCCAGCATTTT

d_gene: NA
abundance: NA
v_gene: TRBV4-1
j_gene: TRBJ1-3
CDR3aa: CASSLRDSGNTIYF
CDR3nt: TGCGCCAGCAGCCTACGGGACTCTGGAAACACCATATATTTT

d_gene: NA
abundance: NA
v_gene: TRBV3-1/TRBV3-2
j_gene: TRBJ2-7
CDR3aa: CASSSLDTSYEQYF
CDR3nt: TGTGCCAGCAGCTCTCTTGACACGTCCTACGAGCAGTACTTC

d_gene: NA
abundance: once
v_gene: TRBV6-2/TRBV6-3
j_gene: TRBJ1-1
CDR3aa: CASSYSRAPIYTEAFF
CDR3nt: TGTGCCAGCAGTTACAGCAGGGCCCCGATTTACACTGAAGCTTTCTTT

d_gene: NA
abundance: NA
v_gene: TRBV7-8
j_gene: TRBJ2-7
CDR3aa: CASSTRGGRSSYEQYF
CDR3nt: TGTGCCAGCAGCACGAGGGGGGGGAGGAGCTCCTACGAGCAGTACTTC

d_gene: TRBD1
abundance: NA
v_gene: TRBV27
j_gene: TRBJ1-1
CDR3aa: CASSLYGQGARGTEAFF
CDR3nt: TGTGCCAGCAGTTTATATGGACAGGGGGCGAGGGGAACTGAAGCTTTCTTT

d_gene: TRBD1
abundance: NA
v_gene: TRBV5-1
j_gene: TRBJ2-7
CDR3aa: CASSSGQGAYEQYF
CDR3nt: TGCGCCAGCAGCTCTGGACAGGGGGCTTACGAGCAGTACTTC

d_gene: NA
abundance: NA
v_gene: TRBV4-2
j_gene: TRBJ1-3
CDR3aa: CASSPEATSGNTIYF
CDR3nt: TGTGCCAGCAGCCCCGAAGCGACCTCTGGAAACACCATATATTTT

d_gene: NA
abundance: NA
v_gene: TRBV5-1
j_gene: TRBJ2-1
CDR3aa: CASSPSYSYNEQFF
CDR3nt: TGCGCCAGCAGCCCCAGTTACTCCTACAATGAGCAGTTCTTC

d_gene: NA
abundance: NA
v_gene: TRBV9
j_gene: TRBJ1-1
CDR3aa: CASSVHGNTEAFF
CDR3nt: TGTGCCAGCAGCGTACACGGGAACACTGAAGCTTTCTTT

d_gene: NA
abundance: once
v_gene: TRBV27
j_gene: TRBJ1-6
CDR3aa: CASTLSGTWSSPLHF
CDR3nt: TGTGCCAGCACCTTATCCGGGACTTGGAGTTCACCCCTCCACTTT

d_gene: NA
abundance: NA
v_gene: TRBV6-1
j_gene: TRBJ2-7
CDR3aa: CASSEQPSSYEQYF
CDR3nt: TGTGCCAGCAGTGAGCAGCCTAGCTCCTACGAGCAGTACTTC

d_gene: NA
abundance: NA
v_gene: TRBV14
j_gene: TRBJ1-2
CDR3aa: CASSPPGQTQRGYTF
CDR3nt: TGTGCCAGCAGCCCTCCCGGACAGACACAAAGGGGCTACACCTTC

d_gene: NA
abundance: NA
v_gene: TRBV6-5
j_gene: TRBJ1-2
CDR3aa: CASSRRGLGYGYTF
CDR3nt: TGTGCCAGCAGTCGGCGGGGGTTGGGCTATGGCTACACCTTC